Below, 29 T cell receptor beta chains from the same sample are listed, as sequenced in a study of cytomegalovirus exposure and HLA in healthy donors. PCR involved 60 Vbeta and 13 Jbeta primers. Generated by immunoSEQ multiplex PCR, the TCRdb table keeps only in-frame clones and is missing some. The table lists more than 95,000 clones, approximately 72% of them singletons. Sequencing input: PBMCs. The receptors derive from a woman aged 50 to 60 in good health and CMV-seropositive.

This clone was observed once. This chain joins TRBV29-1 and TRBJ1-4; TRBD1 might be the D (6 bases). The V and J ends lost 6 bases and 4 bases respectively, with 15 bases between them. Looked up from germline, CDR1 is SQVTM and CDR2 is ANQGSEA. The CDR3 length is 14 residues. This CDR3 is CSVSVTGLNEKLFF. The CDR3 nucleotides read TGCAGCGTCAGTGTAACAGGGCTTAATGAAAAACTGTTTTTT.

J is TRBJ1-2 and V is TRBV10-3; D uncertain. Germline V CDR1 and CDR2: ENHRY, SYGVKD. The CDR3 spans 13 residues. The V end lost 4 bases, the J end lost 3 bases, and 9 bases lay between the germline ends. Written as DNA, the CDR3 is TGTGCCATCAGTGTGAGGGTTGACTATGGCTACACCTTC. Its protein is CAISVRVDYGYTF.

The V gene is TRBV7-8, the J gene TRBJ1-5; 7 nucleotides line up with TRBD1. The germline CDR1 and CDR2 sequences are SGHVS and FQNEAQ. CDR3 length equals 16 residues. V dropped 2 bases and J dropped 2; count of bases not matched to a gene: 6. The CDR3 loop reads CASSLKAGGGNQPQHF. CDR3 sequence (DNA): TGTGCCAGCAGCTTAAAGGCAGGGGGTGGCAATCAGCCCCAGCATTTT.

J is TRBJ2-5 and V is TRBV30, with D tentatively TRBD2 (6 bases). The CDR3 spans 12 residues. Trimming left V 4 bases short and J 14 bases short, with 20 bases between. The germline V gene encodes CDR1 GTSNPN and CDR2 SVGIG (reference sequence). CDR3 in DNA: TGTGCCTGGACCCTAGGCGGGGAGACCCCATACTTC. Translating gives CAWTLGGETPYF.

This clone was seen more than once but under ten times. The rearrangement links TRBV27 to TRBJ1-3; 10 bases align to TRBD1. Germline CDR1 reads MNHEY; CDR2 reads SMNVEV (reference sequence). V lost 5 bases, J lost 3 bases, and 7 bases stayed unmatched. CDR3 size: 16 residues. This CDR3 is CASSPTGGLFGNTIYF. CDR3 nucleotide sequence: TGTGCCAGCAGTCCGACAGGGGGCCTTTTTGGAAACACCATATATTTT.

CDR3 sequence reads: CASSLRGTGIDVGAFF. The CDR3 nucleotides are TGTGCCAGCAGTTTAAGAGGGACAGGGATCGACGTAGGGGCTTTCTTT. This chain connects TRBV27 to TRBJ1-1, with 9 bases identical to TRBD1. Germline values: CDR1 MNHEY, CDR2 SMNVEV (reference sequence). Unmatched junction bases numbered 15, after V lost 2 bases and J lost 11 bases. The CDR3 runs 16 residues.

The V and J genes are TRBV5-1 and TRBJ2-2; 10 nucleotides align to TRBD1. The CDR3 consists of 14 residues. The J segment lost 9 bases and the V segment lost 1 base, leaving 3 bases of the junction unmatched. Germline CDR1 is SGHRS and CDR2 is YFSETQ. The CDR3 reads CASSLRQGAWELFF. CDR3 nucleotides: TGCGCCAGCAGCTTGCGACAGGGGGCTTGGGAGCTGTTTTTT.

The genes are TRBV5-4 and TRBJ1-4; 7 nucleotides agree with TRBD1. This CDR3 has 14 amino acids. Germline V gives CDR1 SGHNT, CDR2 YYREEE (reference sequence). Trimming removed 5 bases from V and 7 bases from J; junction bases left unmatched: 8. The CDR3 reads CASRPGTDTEKLFF. The CDR3 nucleotides read TGTGCCAGCAGACCTGGGACAGATACTGAAAAACTGTTTTTT.

This clone has more than one count but fewer than ten. The chain links TRBV29-1 to TRBJ1-2; TRBD1 matches at 9 bases. This CDR3 has 12 amino acids. Germline trimming cut 7 bases from V and 4 bases from J; bases unmatched to any gene: 4. CDR1 and CDR2 from the germline V gene are SQVTM and ANQGSEA. Here the CDR3 DNA reads TGCAGCGACCAACAGGGGGCCTATGGCTACACCTTC. The encoded protein is CSDQQGAYGYTF.

The genes are TRBV6-5 and TRBJ2-3; tentatively, D is TRBD1 (6 bases). V was cut by 2 bases and J by 2 bases, with 14 bases left in between. Germline-derived CDR1 and CDR2 are MNHEY and SVGAGI. The CDR3 sequence is 16 residues long. The CDR3 DNA is TGTGCCAGCAGTTACGATCACAGGGCCCCCACAGATACGCAGTATTTT. Encoded protein: CASSYDHRAPTDTQYF.

This chain joins TRBV7-2 and TRBJ2-5; tentative D call: TRBD2 (6 bases). V was cut by 3 bases and J by 5 bases, with 16 bases left in between. This CDR3 is 15 amino acids long. Germline loops: CDR1 SGHTA, CDR2 FQGNSA. In nucleotides, the CDR3 is TGTGCCAGCAGCTTGTGGGGGGTCCGCAGGGAGACCCAGTACTTC. As protein: CASSLWGVRRETQYF.

The chain uses TRBV19 and TRBJ1-1; 7 nucleotides match TRBD1. J was trimmed by 2 bases and V by 6 bases; bases with no gene match: 6. Germline V gene sequence: CDR1 LNHDA, CDR2 SQIVND (reference sequence). This CDR3 is 14 amino acids long. The CDR3 is CASRRGQSNTEAFF. CDR3 sequence (DNA): TGTGCCAGTAGGCGGGGACAGAGCAACACTGAAGCTTTCTTT.

In this sample, this clone turned up a few times. The V call is TRBV2, the J call TRBJ2-7; 9 positions agree with TRBD1. Germline values: CDR1 SNHLY, CDR2 FYNNEI. This CDR3 is 12 amino acids long. Trimming cost V 6 bases and J 6 bases; bases outside gene matches: 3. In nucleotides, the CDR3 is TGTGCCAGCAGGGACAGGGGCGGCGAGCAGTACTTC. Amino acids: CASRDRGGEQYF.

The rearrangement links TRBV5-1 to TRBJ1-1; 10 bases fit TRBD1. Germline CDR1 and CDR2: SGHRS and YFSETQ. The ends lost 0 bases at V and 4 bases at J; junction bases unmatched: 3. This CDR3 has 15 residues. In DNA, the CDR3 is TGCGCCAGCAGCTTGGAGGGGACAGGGGCCACTGAAGCTTTCTTT. Translated, it gives CASSLEGTGATEAFF.

The chain is built from TRBV19 and TRBJ2-7; 15 nucleotides line up with TRBD2. CDR1 is LNHDA, CDR2 SQIVND, per germline (reference sequence). The CDR3 contains 16 residues. Germline trimming cut 5 bases from V and 2 bases from J; bases unmatched to any gene: 4. The CDR3 is CASSLRTSGRAYEQYF. For the CDR3, the DNA is TGTGCCAGTAGTCTACGGACTAGCGGGAGGGCCTACGAGCAGTACTTC.

This chain links TRBV9 with TRBJ2-6; TRBD1 agrees at 11 bases. Germline loops: CDR1 SGDLS, CDR2 YYNGEE. V lost 0 bases to trimming and J lost 1 base; unmatched junction nucleotides: 12. The CDR3 spans 21 residues. The CDR3 nucleotides are TGTGCCAGCAGCGTAGATCTTCGGGGGGGACAGGGGGGGTCTGGGGCCAACGTCCTGACTTTC. Its translation is CASSVDLRGGQGGSGANVLTF.

V gene TRBV10-3 combines with J gene TRBJ2-2, with D perhaps matching TRBD1 (6 bases). Trimming pared 6 bases from V and 5 bases from J, leaving 19 bases between. The CDR3 consists of 16 residues. Looked up from germline, CDR1 is ENHRY and CDR2 is SYGVKD. The CDR3 loop is CAISAPPGARTGELFF. Here the CDR3 DNA reads TGTGCCATCAGCGCACCACCAGGGGCCCGGACCGGGGAGCTGTTTTTT.

The chain couples TRBV5-4 to TRBJ1-2; D call uncertain. This CDR3 contains 15 residues. From germline, CDR1 is SGHNT and CDR2 YYREEE (reference sequence). V was trimmed by 1 base and J by 6 bases, leaving 16 bases between them. The CDR3 DNA reads TGTGCCAGCAGCTTGTACTCAGGACTAAAGGATGGCTACACCTTC. Residues: CASSLYSGLKDGYTF.

The J gene is TRBJ2-2, the V gene TRBV2, with TRBD2 identical over 12 bases. Germline CDR1 is SNHLY and CDR2 is FYNNEI. V lost 6 bases to trimming and J lost 7 bases; unmatched junction nucleotides: 6. This CDR3 is 15 amino acids long. The CDR3: CASRELAGGVGELFF. The CDR3 nucleotides are TGTGCCAGCAGGGAACTAGCGGGGGGTGTCGGGGAGCTGTTTTTT.

The sample holds one count of this clone. This rearrangement joins TRBV5-1 to TRBJ2-6; no clear D. From germline, CDR1 is SGHRS and CDR2 YFSETQ. This CDR3 is built from 16 residues. V shed 2 bases and J shed 0 bases, with 9 bases lying between them. Here the CDR3 reads CASSFDRLSGANVLTF. CDR3 bases: TGCGCCAGCAGCTTTGACCGACTCTCTGGGGCCAACGTCCTGACTTTC.

The chain combines TRBV4-3 with TRBJ2-2, with 11 bases identical to TRBD1. V was clipped by 0 bases and J by 6 bases; unmatched bases: 9. Germline V gene lookup returns CDR1 LGHNA and CDR2 YSLEER. This CDR3 is built from 18 residues. CDR3: CASSQDSIRTGGSGELFF. Written as DNA, the CDR3 is TGCGCCAGCAGCCAAGATTCGATCCGGACAGGGGGCTCCGGGGAGCTGTTTTTT.

The rearrangement uses TRBV5-4 and TRBJ2-3; TRBD2 might be the D (5 bases). The CDR3 runs 13 residues. Germline assignment: CDR1 SGHNT and CDR2 YYREEE (reference sequence). Trimming took 5 bases from V and 2 from J, leaving 9 bases between them. CDR3 in DNA: TGTGCCAGCAGGAGGGAGTTCACAGATACGCAGTATTTT. Translation gives CASRREFTDTQYF.

The chain's CDR3 is CASSLGQRTEAFF. The DNA of the CDR3 is TGTGCCAGCAGCTTGGGACAGAGAACTGAAGCTTTCTTT. The genes are TRBV5-6 and TRBJ1-1; maybe TRBD1 (5 bases). The CDR3 runs 13 residues. Germline assignment: CDR1 SGHDT and CDR2 YYEEEE. The V gene lost 0 bases and the J gene lost 5 bases, with 8 bases spanning the gap.

The chain couples TRBV19 to TRBJ2-7; 7 bases map to TRBD1. The CDR3 has 14 residues. The ends lost 5 bases at V and 2 bases at J; junction bases unmatched: 6. From germline, CDR1 is LNHDA and CDR2 SQIVND (reference sequence). This chain's CDR3 is CASSSGQSPYEQYF. The CDR3 DNA follows: TGTGCCAGTAGTTCGGGACAGAGTCCCTACGAGCAGTACTTC.

This chain uses TRBV7-2 with TRBJ2-1; tentative D call: TRBD2 (6 bases). V was shortened by 3 bases and J by 0 bases, with 9 bases between the two germline ends. CDR3 length: 15 residues. CDR1 is SGHTA, CDR2 FQGNSA, per germline. The DNA of the CDR3 is TGTGCCAGCAGCTTTAGCGGAAGCTCCTACAATGAGCAGTTCTTC. This translates into CASSFSGSSYNEQFF. Full variable domain (remainder filled in from reference TRBV7-2 and TRBJ2-1): GAGVSQSPSNKVTEKGKDVELRCDPISGHTALYWYRQSLGQGLEFLIYFQGNSAPDKSGLPSDRFSAERTGGSVSTLTIQRTQQEDSAVYLCASSFSGSSYNEQFFGPGTRLTVL.

The chain combines TRBV4-2 with TRBJ1-3; D is unresolved. The V end lost 4 bases, the J end lost 0 bases, and 10 bases lay between the germline ends. The CDR3 length is 15 residues. Germline CDR1 LGHNA, CDR2 YNFKEQ. CDR3 amino acids: CASSPRAFSGNTIYF. CDR3 nucleotide sequence: TGTGCCAGCAGCCCGCGGGCCTTCTCTGGAAACACCATATATTTT.

This clone was observed a few times. The V and J genes are TRBV7-2 and TRBJ2-1, with a possible D match to TRBD2 (6 bases). CDR3 size: 11 residues. Germline V gives CDR1 SGHTA, CDR2 FQGNSA. Trimming pared 4 bases from V and 9 bases from J, leaving 7 bases between. The CDR3 DNA reads TGTGCCAGCAGCTATAGCGGTGAGCAGTTCTTC. This encodes CASSYSGEQFF. Full variable domain (missing parts from reference TRBV7-2 and TRBJ2-1): GAGVSQSPSNKVTEKGKDVELRCDPISGHTALYWYRQSLGQGLEFLIYFQGNSAPDKSGLPSDRFSAERTGGSVSTLTIQRTQQEDSAVYLCASSYSGEQFFGPGTRLTVL.

The gene calls are TRBV4-3 and TRBJ1-2; D is perhaps TRBD1 (5 bases). Trimming left V 2 bases short and J 6 bases short, with 10 bases between. The CDR3 totals 13 residues. Germline assignment: CDR1 LGHNA and CDR2 YSLEER. CDR3 loop: CASSQSKGNGYTF. The CDR3 coding sequence is TGCGCCAGCAGCCAATCTAAGGGGAATGGCTACACCTTC.

The J gene is TRBJ2-5, the V gene TRBV7-9, with a possible D match to TRBD2 (5 bases). The CDR3 has 11 amino acids. V shed 5 bases and J shed 5 bases, with 6 bases lying between them. The germline gives CDR1 SEHNR, CDR2 FQNEAQ (reference sequence). The CDR3 loop is CASSQRETQYF. CDR3 nucleotides: TGTGCCAGCAGCCAGCGGGAGACCCAGTACTTC.